The 15 T cell receptor beta chains presented below share a single source sample, sequenced in a study of T cell responses to AZD1222 COVID-19 vaccine. Assay used: immunoSEQ multiplex PCR; TCRdb lists only in-frame clones, some missing. The sample lists 150,000 to 200,000 clones, 85% to 90% occurring once. This specimen consisted of peripheral blood, obtained on day 0 of AZD1222 vaccination. The receptors were sampled from an adult in good health.

The chain uses TRBV7-9 and TRBJ2-7; weak D call: TRBD1 (6 bases). The CDR3 extends over 14 amino acids. Trimming shortened V by 7 bases and J by 4 bases, and 17 bases separated the two germline ends. Per germline, CDR1 SEHNR and CDR2 FQNEAQ (reference sequence). The chain's CDR3 is CASTRGAGVYEQYF. The CDR3 bases are TGTGCCAGCACCCGTGGGGCAGGGGTATACGAGCAGTACTTC.

The chain is built from TRBV6-5 and TRBJ1-4; D is unresolved. The CDR3 covers 15 residues. Trimming shortened V by 2 bases and J by 2 bases, and 9 bases separated the two germline ends. Germline V gene lookup returns CDR1 MNHEY and CDR2 SVGAGI. DNA for the CDR3: TGTGCCAGCAGTTACCGCTTCCTTACTAATGAAAAACTGTTTTTT. It yields the protein CASSYRFLTNEKLFF.

The chain recombines TRBV4-1 with TRBJ1-2, with 9 positions matching TRBD1. The CDR3 totals 13 residues. Trimming cost V 5 bases and J 8 bases; bases outside gene matches: 6. Germline V gene sequence: CDR1 MGHRA, CDR2 YSYEKL. As DNA, the CDR3 is TGCGCCAGCAGCTTCGACAGGGGGGACGGCTACACCTTC. Amino acids: CASSFDRGDGYTF.

CDR3 in DNA: TGTGCCAGCAGCTTTCCGGGGTCCTACGAGCAGTACTTC. It specifies CASSFPGSYEQYF. The chain uses TRBV7-7 and TRBJ2-7; D might be TRBD2 (5 bases). Germline lookup yields CDR1 SSHAT and CDR2 FNYEAQ (reference sequence). The CDR3 is 13 amino acids. V was clipped by 3 bases and J by 1 base, with 7 bases between them.

About this clone: A read error may produce the germline difference seen at one junction end. V is TRBV5-4 and J is TRBJ1-3, with D tentatively TRBD1 (5 bases). Germline-derived CDR1 and CDR2 are SGHNT and YYREEE (reference sequence). CDR3 length: 12 amino acids. The CDR3 DNA sequence: TGTGCCAGCAGCTTGGATCAGGGCCTTATCCATTTT. Residues: CASSLDQGLIHF.

The chain uses TRBV6-2 or TRBV6-3 and TRBJ2-5, with D possibly matching TRBD2 (6 bases). V lost 6 bases and J 2 bases, leaving 25 bases between the germline ends. Germline CDR1 and CDR2: MNHEY and SVGEGT. This CDR3 has 18 amino acids. CDR3 sequence reads: CASSEPLPGLAGQETQYF. The CDR3 nucleotides are TGTGCCAGCAGCGAACCCTTACCGGGGCTGGCGGGACAAGAGACCCAGTACTTC.

The rearrangement joins TRBV11-1 to TRBJ1-2, with no clear D. CDR3 size: 15 residues. In germline, CDR1 is SGHAT, CDR2 FQDESV (reference sequence). Trimming took off 5 bases at V and 7 bases at J, with 20 bases between the two ends. CDR3 DNA: TGTGCCAGCAGCCGCGACGGAATCCCCCTCGCTGGCTACACCTTC. Amino acid sequence: CASSRDGIPLAGYTF.

The chain combines TRBV4-3 with TRBJ2-4, with D maybe TRBD1 (7 bases). V gave up 1 base and J gave up 0 bases, with 10 bases separating them. The CDR3 has 16 amino acids. Germline V gene lookup returns CDR1 LGHNA and CDR2 YSLEER. The CDR3, as DNA: TGCGCCAGCAGCCAAGCAGGGGGGCTAGCCAAAAACATTCAGTACTTC. Amino acid sequence: CASSQAGGLAKNIQYF.

CDR3: CASRAGTSGRSDTQYF. The CDR3 region has the DNA TGCGCCAGCAGGGCCGGGACTAGCGGGAGATCAGATACGCAGTATTTT. This sequence joins TRBV5-1 and TRBJ2-3, with TRBD2 matching over 14 bases. Germline V lookup: CDR1 SGHRS, CDR2 YFSETQ. This CDR3 is 16 amino acids long. V gave up 5 bases and J gave up 4 bases; unmatched junction bases: 6. Drawing the rest from reference TRBV5-1 and TRBJ2-3, the complete variable domain is KAGVTQTPRYLIKTRGQQVTLSCSPISGHRSVSWYQQTPGQGLQFLFEYFSETQRNKGNFPGRFSGRQFSNSRSEMNVSTLELGDSALYLCASRAGTSGRSDTQYFGPGTRLTVL.

The genes are TRBV28 and TRBJ1-1, with no clear D. Trimming shortened V by 2 bases and J by 8 bases, and 9 bases separated the two germline ends. From germline, CDR1 is MDHEN and CDR2 SYDVKM. This CDR3 is built from 12 residues. The CDR3 nucleotides are TGTGCCAGCAGTTTAGAACGAATGGAAGCTTTCTTT. Translating gives CASSLERMEAFF.

This chain links TRBV19 with TRBJ2-2; D is perhaps TRBD1 (6 bases). This CDR3 is 14 amino acids long. V was trimmed by 4 bases and J by 6 bases, leaving 12 bases between them. Per germline, CDR1 LNHDA and CDR2 SQIVND (reference sequence). The CDR3 protein is CASSRTVMSGELFF. CDR3 nucleotide sequence: TGTGCCAGTAGTAGGACAGTTATGTCCGGGGAGCTGTTTTTT.

This rearrangement joins TRBV6-5 to TRBJ1-1, with D possibly being TRBD1 (5 bases). V lost 7 bases and J 4 bases, leaving 13 bases between the germline ends. CDR1 MNHEY and CDR2 SVGAGI come from the germline V gene. This CDR3 contains 13 residues. CDR3 nucleotide sequence: TGTGCCAGCACGGCGGGGGGAGCCACTGAAGCTTTCTTT. Translated, it gives CASTAGGATEAFF.

V gene TRBV7-8 combines with J gene TRBJ1-4; possibly TRBD1 for D (5 bases). Trimming shortened V by 5 bases and J by 0 bases, and 13 bases separated the two germline ends. CDR3 size: 16 residues. From germline, CDR1 is SGHVS and CDR2 FQNEAQ. CDR3 in amino acids: CASSLPGGATNEKLFF. The CDR3 nucleotides are TGTGCCAGCAGCCTACCTGGGGGAGCAACTAATGAAAAACTGTTTTTT.

This clone was recorded only once. Other DNA sequences within the sample encode an identical CDR3. The rearrangement links TRBV24-1 to TRBJ1-5; D is uncertain. The germline V gene has CDR1 KGHDR and CDR2 SFDVKD. Trimming removed 5 bases at V and 3 bases at J, with 7 bases between. This CDR3 is built from 13 residues. DNA of the CDR3: TGTGCCACCAGTGGGGGATCCAATCAGCCCCAGCATTTT. Residues: CATSGGSNQPQHF.

This clone appeared a single time. This sequence joins TRBV5-4 and TRBJ2-1; the match to TRBD2 covers 7 bases. CDR1 SGHNT and CDR2 YYREEE come from the germline V gene (reference sequence). The CDR3 is made up of 15 amino acids. The V and J ends lost 7 bases and 8 bases, in that order; junction bases with no gene match: 15. Here the CDR3 reads CASPSAGTNIHEQFF. The CDR3 nucleotides are TGTGCCAGCCCTTCTGCCGGGACTAACATCCATGAGCAGTTCTTC.